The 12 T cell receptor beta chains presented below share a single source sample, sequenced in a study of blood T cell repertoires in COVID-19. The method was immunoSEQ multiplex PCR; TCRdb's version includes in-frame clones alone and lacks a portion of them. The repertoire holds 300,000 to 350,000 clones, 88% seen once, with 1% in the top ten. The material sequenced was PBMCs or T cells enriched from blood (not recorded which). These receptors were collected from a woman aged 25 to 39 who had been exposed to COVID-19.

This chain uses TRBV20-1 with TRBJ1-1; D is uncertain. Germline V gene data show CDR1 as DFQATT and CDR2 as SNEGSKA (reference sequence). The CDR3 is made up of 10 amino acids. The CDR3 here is CTPEGTEAFF. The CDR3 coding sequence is TGCACCCCCGAGGGCACTGAAGCTTTCTTT.

CDR3 protein: CATSVQGADGYTF. In DNA, the CDR3 is TGTGCCACCAGTGTACAGGGGGCAGATGGCTACACCTTC. The chain carries TRBV24-1 and TRBJ1-2; 9 bases match TRBD1. This CDR3 is built from 13 residues. Per germline, CDR1 KGHDR and CDR2 SFDVKD. J was trimmed by 6 bases and V by 5 bases; bases with no gene match: 3.

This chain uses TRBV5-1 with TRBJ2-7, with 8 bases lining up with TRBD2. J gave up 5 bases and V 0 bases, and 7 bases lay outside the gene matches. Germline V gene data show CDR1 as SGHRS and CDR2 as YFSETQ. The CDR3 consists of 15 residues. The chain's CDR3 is CASSLAVGRANEQYF. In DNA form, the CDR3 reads TGCGCCAGCAGCTTGGCGGTCGGGAGGGCCAACGAGCAGTACTTC.

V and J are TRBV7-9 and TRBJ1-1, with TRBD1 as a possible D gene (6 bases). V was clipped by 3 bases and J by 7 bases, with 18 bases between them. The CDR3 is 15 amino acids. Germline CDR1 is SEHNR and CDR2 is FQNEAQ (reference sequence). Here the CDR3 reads CASSLGQQGHSEAFF. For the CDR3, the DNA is TGTGCCAGCAGCTTGGGACAACAGGGCCACAGTGAAGCTTTCTTT.

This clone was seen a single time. CDR3 sequence (DNA): TGTGCCAGCCCACTAGCGGGATTTGAGCAGTTCTTC. Protein product: CASPLAGFEQFF. The chain is built from TRBV2 and TRBJ2-1; 10 bases line up with TRBD2. V lost 8 bases, J lost 9 bases, and 4 bases stayed unmatched. Germline assignment: CDR1 SNHLY and CDR2 FYNNEI. The CDR3 is 12 residues long.

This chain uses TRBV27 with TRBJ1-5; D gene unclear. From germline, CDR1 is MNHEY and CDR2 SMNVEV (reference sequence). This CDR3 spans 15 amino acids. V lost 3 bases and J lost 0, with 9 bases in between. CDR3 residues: CASSFLTYSNQPQHF. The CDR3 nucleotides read TGTGCCAGCAGTTTCCTAACTTATAGCAATCAGCCCCAGCATTTT.

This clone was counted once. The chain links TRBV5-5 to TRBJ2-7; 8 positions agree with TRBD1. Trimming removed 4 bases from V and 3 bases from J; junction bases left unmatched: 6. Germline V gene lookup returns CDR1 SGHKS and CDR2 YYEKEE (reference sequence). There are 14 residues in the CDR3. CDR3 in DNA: TGTGCCAGCAGCGGTGGGACAGGTCACTACGAGCAGTACTTC. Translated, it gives CASSGGTGHYEQYF.

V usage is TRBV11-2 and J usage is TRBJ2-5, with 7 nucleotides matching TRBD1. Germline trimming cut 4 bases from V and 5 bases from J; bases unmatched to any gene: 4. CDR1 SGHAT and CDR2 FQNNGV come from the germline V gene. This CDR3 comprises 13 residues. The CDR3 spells CASSWGQTETQYF. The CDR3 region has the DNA TGTGCCAGCAGCTGGGGACAGACGGAGACCCAGTACTTC.

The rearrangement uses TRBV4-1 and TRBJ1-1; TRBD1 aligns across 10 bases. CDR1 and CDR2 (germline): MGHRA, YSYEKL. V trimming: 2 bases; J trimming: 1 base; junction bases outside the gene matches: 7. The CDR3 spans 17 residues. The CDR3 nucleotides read TGCGCCAGCAGCCAAATACCGGGACAGGGGACGAACACTGAAGCTTTCTTT. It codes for CASSQIPGQGTNTEAFF.

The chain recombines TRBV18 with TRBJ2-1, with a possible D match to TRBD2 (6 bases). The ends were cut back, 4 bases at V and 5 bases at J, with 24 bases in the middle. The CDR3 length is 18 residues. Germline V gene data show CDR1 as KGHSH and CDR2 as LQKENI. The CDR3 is CASSLRAFMRDTNNEQFF. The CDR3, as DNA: TGTGCCAGCTCACTCCGGGCCTTTATGCGGGATACCAACAATGAGCAGTTCTTC. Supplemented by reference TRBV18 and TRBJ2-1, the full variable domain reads NAGVMQNPRHLVRRRGQEARLRCSPMKGHSHVYWYRQLPEEGLKFMVYLQKENIIDESGMPKERFSAEFPKEGPSILRIQQVVRGDSAAYFCASSLRAFMRDTNNEQFFGPGTRLTVL.

The CDR3, as DNA: TGTGCCAGCAGTTCCCCTGCTTTGGGGCTTTCTTCGAGACAGCCCCAGCATTTT. It translates to CASSSPALGLSSRQPQHF. This chain links TRBV28 with TRBJ1-5; a weak D match, TRBD1 (5 bases). This CDR3 has 18 residues. With 4 bases removed from V and 7 bases from J, the gap between germline ends came to 26 bases. CDR1 and CDR2 (germline): MDHEN, SYDVKM.

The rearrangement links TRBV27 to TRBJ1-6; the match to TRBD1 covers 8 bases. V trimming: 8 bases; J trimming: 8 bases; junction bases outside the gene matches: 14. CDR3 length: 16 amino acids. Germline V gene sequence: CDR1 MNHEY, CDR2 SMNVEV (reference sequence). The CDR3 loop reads CASLGLARGPDSPLHF. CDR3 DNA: TGTGCCAGCCTCGGACTGGCCAGGGGGCCGGATTCACCCCTCCACTTT.